The rows below give T cell receptor beta chains drawn from one sample of a study of post-analysis software for immune sequencing data. TCRdb independently ran MiXCR on the PCR reads; one entry per CDR3 protein. The table includes approximately 360,000 distinct CDR3 sequences, about a third detected once. The sample was blood. The receptors shown here come from a girl under 18 with multiple sclerosis. Each CDR3 is given with its conserved first and last residue. D genes are given only for firm matches. Size values are once, few and many counts, or a class for expanded clones, and some rows have none.

v_gene: TRBV5-1
d_gene: TRBD2
abundance: once
j_gene: TRBJ2-3
CDR3nt: TGCGCCAGCAGCTTGGCGATTAGCGGGATCACAGATACGCAGTATTTT
CDR3aa: CASSLAISGITDTQYF

v_gene: TRBV28
d_gene: NA
abundance: few
j_gene: TRBJ2-5
CDR3nt: TGTGCCAGCAGTTATGATACGAAGCACCGCGAAGAGACCCAGTACTTC
CDR3aa: CASSYDTKHREETQYF

v_gene: TRBV7-8
d_gene: NA
abundance: NA
j_gene: TRBJ2-7
CDR3nt: TGTGCCAGCAGCCCCTATGGGGCATCGGACTTGAGAGACGAGCAGTACTTC
CDR3aa: CASSPYGASDLRDEQYF

v_gene: TRBV20-1
d_gene: NA
abundance: NA
j_gene: TRBJ2-5
CDR3nt: TGCAGTGCTCCACCGGGACACTTCCAAGAGACCCAGTACTTC
CDR3aa: CSAPPGHFQETQYF

v_gene: TRBV7-2
d_gene: NA
abundance: NA
j_gene: TRBJ1-5
CDR3nt: TGTGCCAGCAGCTTAGTCCCCCTGGGAGGCGGCAATCAGCCCCAGCATTTT
CDR3aa: CASSLVPLGGGNQPQHF

v_gene: TRBV4-1
d_gene: TRBD2
abundance: NA
j_gene: TRBJ2-5
CDR3nt: TGCGCCAGCAGCCAAGATCGGTGGCGGGGGGTCCAAGAGACCCAGTACTTC
CDR3aa: CASSQDRWRGVQETQYF

v_gene: TRBV4-2
d_gene: NA
abundance: NA
j_gene: TRBJ2-3
CDR3nt: TGTGCCAGCAGCCCCCACAGGGACCCAGGCACAGATACGCAGTATTTT
CDR3aa: CASSPHRDPGTDTQYF

v_gene: TRBV7-9
d_gene: TRBD1
abundance: few
j_gene: TRBJ1-5
CDR3nt: TGTGCCAGCAGCTACGGGACAGGCTATCAGCCCCAGCATTTT
CDR3aa: CASSYGTGYQPQHF

v_gene: TRBV7-2
d_gene: TRBD2
abundance: NA
j_gene: TRBJ2-1
CDR3nt: TGTGCCAGCAGCCTCCGGACTAGAAGTGGGGATGAGCAGTTCTTC
CDR3aa: CASSLRTRSGDEQFF

v_gene: TRBV20-1
d_gene: NA
abundance: few
j_gene: TRBJ1-4
CDR3nt: TGCAGTGCTAGAGATACGGGGAGGGGTGAAAAACTGTTTTTT
CDR3aa: CSARDTGRGEKLFF

v_gene: TRBV18
d_gene: NA
abundance: many
j_gene: TRBJ2-5
CDR3nt: TGTGCCAGCTCACCATCAGGGCAAGAGACCCAGTACTTC
CDR3aa: CASSPSGQETQYF

v_gene: TRBV20-1
d_gene: TRBD2
abundance: NA
j_gene: TRBJ2-1
CDR3nt: TGCAGTGCCGGGACTAGCGGTTTGAAGGTCGATGAGCAGTTCTTC
CDR3aa: CSAGTSGLKVDEQFF

v_gene: TRBV27
d_gene: TRBD2
abundance: many
j_gene: TRBJ2-5
CDR3nt: TGTGCCAGCAGCCCGGGACTAGCGGGGGGAGAGACCCAGTACTTC
CDR3aa: CASSPGLAGGETQYF

v_gene: TRBV5-1
d_gene: NA
abundance: few
j_gene: TRBJ2-1
CDR3nt: TGCGCCAGCAGCTTGTCGTTGCAGGGATCCTACAATGAGCAGTTCTTC
CDR3aa: CASSLSLQGSYNEQFF

v_gene: TRBV20-1
d_gene: NA
abundance: many
j_gene: TRBJ2-3
CDR3nt: TGCAGTGCTTGGCGGGGCGATAGCACAGATACGCAGTATTTT
CDR3aa: CSAWRGDSTDTQYF

v_gene: TRBV7-2
d_gene: TRBD2
abundance: NA
j_gene: TRBJ2-3
CDR3nt: TGTGCCAGCAGCTCACGGGTGACTAGCTCGAGCACAGATACGCAGTATTTT
CDR3aa: CASSSRVTSSSTDTQYF

v_gene: TRBV4-1
d_gene: TRBD2
abundance: few
j_gene: TRBJ2-1
CDR3nt: TGCGCCAGCAGCCCGGGGGGGAGTAAGAAACTAGCGGGGGCCAATGAGCAGTTCTTC
CDR3aa: CASSPGGSKKLAGANEQFF

v_gene: TRBV7-9
d_gene: NA
abundance: NA
j_gene: TRBJ1-2
CDR3nt: TGTGCCAGCAGCTTAGGGACCTTTATACTTTATGGCTACACCTTC
CDR3aa: CASSLGTFILYGYTF

v_gene: TRBV15
d_gene: NA
abundance: few
j_gene: TRBJ1-1
CDR3nt: TGTGCCACCAGCAGAGATGTGCGGCTGATGAACACTGAAGCTTTCTTT
CDR3aa: CATSRDVRLMNTEAFF

v_gene: TRBV5-5
d_gene: TRBD1
abundance: NA
j_gene: TRBJ2-3
CDR3nt: TGTGCCAGCCACACAGGGACAGGGGGCGCAGATACGCAGTATTTT
CDR3aa: CASHTGTGGADTQYF

v_gene: TRBV3-1
d_gene: NA
abundance: NA
j_gene: TRBJ2-5
CDR3nt: TGTGCCAGCAGCTTATACCCAGTGATTAGGGAGGAGACCCAGTACTTC
CDR3aa: CASSLYPVIREETQYF

v_gene: TRBV5-1
d_gene: NA
abundance: few
j_gene: TRBJ2-2
CDR3nt: TGCGCCAGCACCCTCGGGGACACCGGGGAGCTGTTTTTT
CDR3aa: CASTLGDTGELFF